These T cell receptor beta chains were read from a single sample in a study of shared clonotypes between healthy human individuals. This table comes from immunoSEQ multiplex PCR, and its TCRdb copy is limited to in-frame clones, with some not included. The profile shows about 2.4 million clones, roughly 93% of them singletons. The sequenced sample consisted of naive CD4+ T cells from PBMCs. All receptors come from a man aged 18 to 35 in good health. Some clones in this sample may be carry-over from other donors' samples. Both conserved end residues are part of each CDR3.

>TRBV5-1
CASSRTGPKNQETQYF
>TRBV15
CATSRGGQANEQFF
>TRBV7-2
CASSLLRLNTGELFF
>TRBV5-1
CASSLFPASNSPLHF
>TRBV9
CASSVGASGRTGAGELFF
>TRBV11-3
CASSPMGYNEQFF
>TRBV2
CASSYVQRRDEQYF
>TRBV27
CASSLRDRAQPQHF
>TRBV5-4
CASTLSGGSVTGELFF
>TRBV6-1
CASSVVRGPEKLFF
>TRBV7-3
CASSIAGAQNTGEQFF
>TRBV15
CATSRPGTEKAGTEAFF
>TRBV2
CASRERGTGNTIYF
>TRBV7-3
CASSRGGLATDTQYF
>TRBV28
CASSYRGFNYGYTF
>TRBV6-5
CASSYWGGNSYNEQFF
>TRBV4-1
CASSQTGGGEKLFF
>TRBV11-2
CASSLGAPIGEQYF
>TRBV9
CASSPRAGYLNYGYTF
>TRBV18
CASSPSTVNTGELFF
>TRBV7-9
CASSFGRGVLYEQYF
>TRBV6-1
CASSDRVTEAFF
>TRBV5-1
CASSPGGTGDGSLQETQYF
>TRBV28
CASSLTQGGEQYF
>TRBV7-2
CASSPRAGIDTIYF
>TRBV6-1
CASSEYRVNYEQYF
>TRBV11-1
CASSLKGQGASPLHF
>TRBV19
CASRYRGPNTEAFF
>TRBV5-1
CASSQQGLTNEKLFF